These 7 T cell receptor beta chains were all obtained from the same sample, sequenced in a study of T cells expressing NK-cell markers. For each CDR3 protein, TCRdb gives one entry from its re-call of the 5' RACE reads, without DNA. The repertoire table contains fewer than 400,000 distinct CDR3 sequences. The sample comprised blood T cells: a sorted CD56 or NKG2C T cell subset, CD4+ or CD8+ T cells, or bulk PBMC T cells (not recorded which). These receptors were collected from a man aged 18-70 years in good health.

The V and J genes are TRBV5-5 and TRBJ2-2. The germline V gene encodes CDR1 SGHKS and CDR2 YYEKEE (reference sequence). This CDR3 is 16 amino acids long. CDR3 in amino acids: CASSLWYSRSTGELFF.

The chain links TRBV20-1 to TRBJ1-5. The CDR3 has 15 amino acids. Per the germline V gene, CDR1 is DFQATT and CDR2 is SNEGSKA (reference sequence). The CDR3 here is CSARDRRVPNQPQHF.

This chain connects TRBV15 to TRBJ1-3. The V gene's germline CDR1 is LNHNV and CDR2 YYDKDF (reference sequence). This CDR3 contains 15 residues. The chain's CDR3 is CATDLAGNSGNTIYF.

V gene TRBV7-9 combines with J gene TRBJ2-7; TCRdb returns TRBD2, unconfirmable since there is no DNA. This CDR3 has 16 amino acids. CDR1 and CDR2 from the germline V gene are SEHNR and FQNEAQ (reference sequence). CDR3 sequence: CASSSTPSLGDYEQYF.

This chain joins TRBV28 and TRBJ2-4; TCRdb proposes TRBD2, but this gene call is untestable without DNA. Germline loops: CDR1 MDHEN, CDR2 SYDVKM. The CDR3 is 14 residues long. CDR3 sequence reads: CASSLFSSLDIQYF.

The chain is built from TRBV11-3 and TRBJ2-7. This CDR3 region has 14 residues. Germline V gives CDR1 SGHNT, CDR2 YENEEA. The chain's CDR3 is CASSLKISSYEQYF.

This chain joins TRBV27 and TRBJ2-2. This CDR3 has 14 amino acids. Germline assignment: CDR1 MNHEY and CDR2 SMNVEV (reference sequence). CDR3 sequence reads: CASSFWSLRGELFF.